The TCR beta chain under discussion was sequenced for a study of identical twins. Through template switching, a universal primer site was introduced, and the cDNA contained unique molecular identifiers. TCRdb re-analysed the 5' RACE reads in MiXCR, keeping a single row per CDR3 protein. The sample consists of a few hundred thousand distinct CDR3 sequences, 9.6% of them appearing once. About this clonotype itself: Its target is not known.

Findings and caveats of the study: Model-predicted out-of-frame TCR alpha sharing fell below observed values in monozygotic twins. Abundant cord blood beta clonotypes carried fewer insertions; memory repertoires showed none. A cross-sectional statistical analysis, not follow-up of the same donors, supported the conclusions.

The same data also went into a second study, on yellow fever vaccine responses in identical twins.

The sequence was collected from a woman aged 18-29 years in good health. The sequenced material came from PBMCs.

The CDR3 coding sequence is TGTGCCAGCAGTTCCCGGGACTTCTTGCGAGAGACCCAGTACTTC. Residues: CASSSRDFLRETQYF. This chain uses TRBV28 with TRBJ2-5; possible D gene TRBD2, 6 bases. The CDR3 contains 15 residues. Trimming left V 4 bases short and J 4 bases short, with 16 bases between. The germline CDR1 and CDR2 sequences are MDHEN and SYDVKM. Full variable domain (remainder filled in from reference TRBV28 and TRBJ2-5): DVKVTQSSRYLVKRTGEKVFLECVQDMDHENMFWYRQDPGLGLRLIYFSYDVKMKEKGDIPEGYSVSREKKERFSLILESASTNQTSMYLCASSSRDFLRETQYFGPGTRLLVL.